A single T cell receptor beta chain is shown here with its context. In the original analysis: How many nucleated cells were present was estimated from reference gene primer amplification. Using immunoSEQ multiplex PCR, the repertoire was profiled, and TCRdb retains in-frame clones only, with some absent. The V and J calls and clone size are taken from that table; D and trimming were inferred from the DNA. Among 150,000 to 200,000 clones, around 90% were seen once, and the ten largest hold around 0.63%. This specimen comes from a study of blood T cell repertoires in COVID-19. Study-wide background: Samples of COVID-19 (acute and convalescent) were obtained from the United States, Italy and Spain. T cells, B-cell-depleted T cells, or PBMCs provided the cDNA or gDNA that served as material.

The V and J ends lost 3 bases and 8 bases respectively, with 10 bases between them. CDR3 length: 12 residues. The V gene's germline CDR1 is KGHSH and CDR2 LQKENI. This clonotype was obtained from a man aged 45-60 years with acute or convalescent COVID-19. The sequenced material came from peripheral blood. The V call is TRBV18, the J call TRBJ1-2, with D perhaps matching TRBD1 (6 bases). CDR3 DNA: TGTGCCAGCTCACCGGCAGGGGAGGGCTACACCTTC. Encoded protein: CASSPAGEGYTF.